A selection of T cell receptor beta chains follows, all from one sample in a study of neurological immune-mediated disorders. MiXCR, run by TCRdb on the 5' RACE reads, gives a single entry per CDR3 protein. The table lists tens of thousands of distinct CDR3 sequences, about 5.5% of them singletons. Sequenced input: PBMCs. The source is a woman under 40 with multiple sclerosis. Each CDR3 is given with its conserved first and last residue. A D gene is named only where the DNA matches it firmly. For some rows the clone size is stated as once, few or many, or as a class when expanded; others skip it.

clone_size j_call d_call v_call cdr3_aa
many TRBJ1-6 . TRBV3-1 CASSQVTGPGDSPLHF
few TRBJ2-7 TRBD2 TRBV20-1 CSANVGIAGGEQYF
many TRBJ2-1 TRBD1 TRBV24-1 CATSGDSYSYNEQFF
many TRBJ1-6 . TRBV20-1 CSARRGIQVESPLHF
many TRBJ2-3 TRBD2 TRBV20-1 CSALVVAGETDTQYF
many TRBJ1-3 . TRBV12-3/TRBV12-4 CASSLVRINTIYF
. TRBJ1-1 . TRBV6-4 CANLSWADSEAFF
. TRBJ1-2 . TRBV27 CASSARTSTYGYTF
. TRBJ2-3 . TRBV20-1 CSAGDTGGPGDTQYF
once TRBJ2-3 . TRBV6-1 CASSEQLGAVDTQYF
many TRBJ2-5 . TRBV5-1 CASSSGRLKETQYF
many TRBJ1-1 . TRBV2 CASRGGQGTEAFF
. TRBJ2-5 TRBD1 TRBV10-2 CASGTGFLKTQYF
. TRBJ1-4 . TRBV28 CACSAITGGMNEKLFF
many TRBJ1-1 . TRBV11-2 CASSFLDRVNTEAFF
many TRBJ2-2 TRBD2 TRBV5-1 CASSWGPGGPGELFF
many TRBJ1-2 . TRBV7-8 CASSLNGIDYGYTF
many TRBJ2-7 . TRBV18 CASSRLAGSSYEQYF
many TRBJ1-6 . TRBV6-5 CASSYSNTKPLHF
. TRBJ2-3 . TRBV27 CASSFGPFTDTQYF
few TRBJ2-3 . TRBV5-1 CASSKLSPDTQYF
many TRBJ1-6 . TRBV9 CASSVGTGSLNSPLHF
few TRBJ2-7 TRBD2 TRBV15 CATSGLPGGSSHYEQYF
many TRBJ2-5 . TRBV10-2 CASSQGPNGETQYF
many TRBJ2-7 . TRBV20-1 CSARVQTVGTRPGEQYF
many TRBJ1-1 TRBD1 TRBV10-3 CAISGGGPNTEAFF
. TRBJ1-1 TRBD1 TRBV5-8 CASSSDRGYLNTEAFF